Listed below are T cell receptor beta chains from one sample, sequenced in a study of control samples from healthy donors and cancer patients. Generated by immunoSEQ multiplex PCR, the TCRdb table keeps only in-frame clones and is missing some. Of around 150,000 clones listed, roughly 89% were seen once; the top ten hold over 4.5%. The source material was blood. The receptors were sampled from a man aged 25 to 40 in good health. Both conserved end residues are part of each CDR3. D genes are given only for firm matches. For some rows the clone size is stated as once, few or many, or as a class when expanded; others skip it.

clone_size: NA; v_call: TRBV14; j_call: TRBJ2-1; d_call: NA; cdr3_aa: CASSFRDPRTYNEQFF; cdr3_nt: TGTGCCAGCAGCTTCCGGGACCCTCGGACCTACAATGAGCAGTTCTTC
clone_size: once; v_call: TRBV27; j_call: TRBJ2-3; d_call: TRBD1; cdr3_aa: CASSDLDRGNTDTQYF; cdr3_nt: TGTGCCAGCAGTGACTTAGACAGGGGGAACACAGATACGCAGTATTTT
clone_size: few; v_call: TRBV9; j_call: TRBJ1-1; d_call: TRBD1; cdr3_aa: CASSVGVGTGYTEAFF; cdr3_nt: TGTGCCAGCAGCGTAGGAGTGGGGACAGGGTACACTGAAGCTTTCTTT
clone_size: NA; v_call: TRBV19; j_call: TRBJ1-1; d_call: NA; cdr3_aa: CASSIPSPHRFTGPSMNTEAFF; cdr3_nt: TGTGCCAGTAGTATTCCCTCCCCACACCGCTTTACAGGGCCTTCCATGAACACTGAAGCTTTCTTT
clone_size: NA; v_call: TRBV7-3; j_call: TRBJ2-1; d_call: TRBD1; cdr3_aa: CASSLFRTGLNEQFF; cdr3_nt: TGTGCCAGCAGCTTATTCCGGACAGGTCTCAATGAGCAGTTCTTC
clone_size: NA; v_call: TRBV6-5; j_call: TRBJ2-1; d_call: TRBD2; cdr3_aa: CASTPGLAGGREQFF; cdr3_nt: TGTGCCAGCACCCCAGGACTAGCGGGGGGGCGGGAGCAGTTCTTC
clone_size: NA; v_call: TRBV19; j_call: TRBJ2-7; d_call: NA; cdr3_aa: CASSETQSYEQYF; cdr3_nt: TGTGCCAGTAGTGAAACCCAGTCCTACGAGCAGTACTTC
clone_size: NA; v_call: TRBV10-3; j_call: TRBJ2-2; d_call: NA; cdr3_aa: CAISEIGLNTGELFF; cdr3_nt: TGTGCCATCAGTGAGATAGGGTTGAACACCGGGGAGCTGTTTTTT
clone_size: NA; v_call: TRBV9; j_call: TRBJ1-2; d_call: TRBD1; cdr3_aa: CASSAQTGQGASGYTF; cdr3_nt: TGTGCCAGCAGCGCCCAAACGGGACAGGGGGCAAGTGGCTACACCTTC
clone_size: NA; v_call: TRBV9; j_call: TRBJ1-2; d_call: TRBD1; cdr3_aa: CASSVSPRTGVSGYTF; cdr3_nt: TGTGCCAGCAGCGTAAGCCCCCGGACAGGGGTGAGTGGCTACACCTTC
clone_size: NA; v_call: TRBV5-6; j_call: TRBJ2-1; d_call: TRBD2; cdr3_aa: CASSPRWLAGGYNEQFF; cdr3_nt: TGTGCCAGCAGCCCTCGGTGGCTAGCGGGAGGCTACAATGAGCAGTTCTTC
clone_size: NA; v_call: TRBV27; j_call: TRBJ1-2; d_call: NA; cdr3_aa: CASSTTSATDRPNYGYTF; cdr3_nt: TGTGCCAGCAGTACAACCTCCGCGACAGACCGTCCTAACTATGGCTACACCTTC
clone_size: NA; v_call: TRBV5-1; j_call: TRBJ2-5; d_call: NA; cdr3_aa: CASSLEGTPRETQYF; cdr3_nt: TGCGCCAGCAGCTTGGAAGGGACTCCCAGAGAGACCCAGTACTTC
clone_size: NA; v_call: TRBV27; j_call: TRBJ2-7; d_call: NA; cdr3_aa: CASSSRQGGYEQYF; cdr3_nt: TGTGCCAGCAGTTCCCGACAGGGAGGGTACGAGCAGTACTTC
clone_size: NA; v_call: TRBV19; j_call: TRBJ2-7; d_call: TRBD1; cdr3_aa: CASSSQVAGTGVYEQYF; cdr3_nt: TGTGCCAGTAGTTCTCAAGTAGCCGGGACAGGGGTCTACGAGCAGTACTTC
clone_size: NA; v_call: TRBV11-3; j_call: TRBJ1-2; d_call: TRBD1; cdr3_aa: CASSLGQWGQADYGYTF; cdr3_nt: TGTGCCAGCAGCTTAGGCCAATGGGGACAGGCGGACTATGGCTACACCTTC
clone_size: NA; v_call: TRBV28; j_call: TRBJ2-7; d_call: NA; cdr3_aa: CASSLILQEQYF; cdr3_nt: TGTGCCAGCAGTTTGATTCTCCAAGAGCAGTACTTC
clone_size: NA; v_call: TRBV7-9; j_call: TRBJ1-1; d_call: TRBD1; cdr3_aa: CASSFAGTGPNTEAFF; cdr3_nt: TGTGCCAGCAGCTTCGCCGGGACAGGCCCGAACACTGAAGCTTTCTTT
clone_size: NA; v_call: TRBV7-2; j_call: TRBJ2-1; d_call: TRBD2; cdr3_aa: CASSSVSGGYNEQFF; cdr3_nt: TGTGCCAGCAGCTCCGTGAGCGGGGGTTACAATGAGCAGTTCTTC
clone_size: NA; v_call: TRBV5-1; j_call: TRBJ1-3; d_call: TRBD1; cdr3_aa: CASSPDPGQGSGNTIYF; cdr3_nt: TGCGCCAGCAGCCCGGACCCGGGACAGGGCTCTGGAAACACCATATATTTT
clone_size: NA; v_call: TRBV9; j_call: TRBJ2-2; d_call: NA; cdr3_aa: CASSVNSRGNTGELFF; cdr3_nt: TGTGCCAGCAGCGTAAACTCTCGGGGGAACACCGGGGAGCTGTTTTTT
clone_size: NA; v_call: TRBV12-5; j_call: TRBJ2-4; d_call: TRBD2; cdr3_aa: CASGLEKTGTSFGIQYF; cdr3_nt: TGTGCTAGTGGTTTGGAAAAAACCGGGACTAGTTTTGGCATTCAGTACTTC
clone_size: NA; v_call: TRBV5-1; j_call: TRBJ2-1; d_call: NA; cdr3_aa: CASSPDGALPYNEQFF; cdr3_nt: TGCGCCAGCAGTCCCGACGGGGCCTTACCGTACAATGAGCAGTTCTTC
clone_size: NA; v_call: TRBV14; j_call: TRBJ2-7; d_call: TRBD2; cdr3_aa: CASSFRLAGGVDEQYF; cdr3_nt: TGTGCCAGCAGCTTCCGACTAGCGGGGGGCGTGGACGAGCAGTACTTC
clone_size: NA; v_call: TRBV7-8; j_call: TRBJ2-5; d_call: TRBD1; cdr3_aa: CASSSTGGEVETQYF; cdr3_nt: TGTGCCAGCAGCTCAACAGGGGGAGAGGTGGAGACCCAGTACTTC
clone_size: NA; v_call: TRBV21-1; j_call: TRBJ2-3; d_call: NA; cdr3_aa: CASSKKSLLAMWTDTQYF; cdr3_nt: TGTGCCAGCAGCAAAAAAAGTCTCCTAGCGATGTGGACAGATACGCAGTATTTT
clone_size: NA; v_call: TRBV5-5; j_call: TRBJ1-1; d_call: NA; cdr3_aa: CASTLEGVKGTEAFF; cdr3_nt: TGTGCCAGCACCCTGGAAGGGGTAAAAGGGACTGAAGCTTTCTTT
clone_size: NA; v_call: TRBV5-1; j_call: TRBJ2-1; d_call: NA; cdr3_aa: CASGSEFVNEQFF; cdr3_nt: TGCGCCAGCGGCTCTGAGTTTGTGAATGAGCAGTTCTTC
clone_size: NA; v_call: TRBV2; j_call: TRBJ1-2; d_call: TRBD1; cdr3_aa: CASSEGQQYTF; cdr3_nt: TGTGCCAGCAGTGAGGGACAGCAATACACCTTC
clone_size: NA; v_call: TRBV12-5; j_call: TRBJ2-1; d_call: TRBD2; cdr3_aa: CASGRLADTNEQFF; cdr3_nt: TGTGCTAGTGGGAGGCTAGCGGACACAAATGAGCAGTTCTTC
clone_size: NA; v_call: TRBV11-2; j_call: TRBJ2-2; d_call: TRBD1; cdr3_aa: CASMGDRGNTGELFF; cdr3_nt: TGTGCCAGCATGGGCGACAGGGGGAACACCGGGGAGCTGTTTTTT
clone_size: once; v_call: TRBV27; j_call: TRBJ1-1; d_call: TRBD1; cdr3_aa: CASSFQGATEAFF; cdr3_nt: TGTGCCAGCAGTTTTCAGGGGGCAACCGAAGCTTTCTTT
clone_size: NA; v_call: TRBV6-5; j_call: TRBJ2-3; d_call: NA; cdr3_aa: CASKGLSTDTQYF; cdr3_nt: TGTGCCAGCAAGGGTCTTAGCACAGATACGCAGTATTTT
clone_size: NA; v_call: TRBV19; j_call: TRBJ1-5; d_call: NA; cdr3_aa: CASILTGDSNQPQHF; cdr3_nt: TGTGCCAGTATCCTCACAGGCGATAGCAATCAGCCCCAGCATTTT
clone_size: NA; v_call: TRBV13; j_call: TRBJ2-7; d_call: NA; cdr3_aa: CASSPRLGLDGLISSEQYF; cdr3_nt: TGTGCCAGCAGTCCCCGACTCGGACTGGACGGCCTGATTTCAAGCGAGCAGTACTTC
clone_size: NA; v_call: TRBV7-6; j_call: TRBJ1-4; d_call: NA; cdr3_aa: CASSLAGGLNEKLFF; cdr3_nt: TGTGCCAGCAGCTTAGCCGGGGGTCTTAATGAAAAACTGTTTTTT
clone_size: NA; v_call: TRBV11-3; j_call: TRBJ2-3; d_call: TRBD2; cdr3_aa: CASSLWRQTGGNTDTQYF; cdr3_nt: TGTGCCAGCAGCTTATGGAGGCAGACGGGAGGTAACACAGATACGCAGTATTTT
clone_size: NA; v_call: TRBV6-5; j_call: TRBJ1-4; d_call: NA; cdr3_aa: CVRGTRGEKLFF; cdr3_nt: TGTGTCCGCGGGACCAGGGGTGAAAAACTGTTTTTT
clone_size: NA; v_call: TRBV2; j_call: TRBJ1-2; d_call: NA; cdr3_aa: CASSERDRNYGYTF; cdr3_nt: TGTGCCAGCAGTGAACGAGACAGAAATTACGGCTACACCTTC
clone_size: NA; v_call: TRBV18; j_call: TRBJ2-7; d_call: TRBD2; cdr3_aa: CASSPSTSGSYEQYF; cdr3_nt: TGTGCCAGCTCACCATCCACTAGCGGGAGTTACGAGCAGTACTTC
clone_size: NA; v_call: TRBV7-9; j_call: TRBJ2-1; d_call: TRBD2; cdr3_aa: CASSGTSGSDSSYNEQFF; cdr3_nt: TGTGCCAGCAGCGGGACTAGCGGGAGTGACAGCTCCTACAATGAGCAGTTCTTC
clone_size: NA; v_call: TRBV7-2; j_call: TRBJ1-5; d_call: NA; cdr3_aa: CASSLGGDSNQPQHF; cdr3_nt: TGTGCCAGCAGCTTAGGAGGGGATAGCAATCAGCCCCAGCATTTT
clone_size: NA; v_call: TRBV3-1/TRBV3-2; j_call: TRBJ2-7; d_call: TRBD1; cdr3_aa: CASSPGQGPYEQYF; cdr3_nt: TGTGCCAGCAGTCCTGGACAGGGACCCTACGAGCAGTACTTC
clone_size: NA; v_call: TRBV9; j_call: TRBJ2-7; d_call: NA; cdr3_aa: CASSRQGSQSYEQYF; cdr3_nt: TGTGCCAGCAGCCGCCAGGGGTCACAATCCTACGAGCAGTACTTC
clone_size: NA; v_call: TRBV5-1; j_call: TRBJ2-1; d_call: NA; cdr3_aa: CASSLAGTSSYNEQFF; cdr3_nt: TGCGCCAGCAGCTTGGCGGGCACGAGCTCCTACAATGAGCAGTTCTTC
clone_size: NA; v_call: TRBV25-1; j_call: TRBJ2-1; d_call: NA; cdr3_aa: CASSRSSYNEQFF; cdr3_nt: TGTGCCAGCAGCAGGAGCTCCTACAATGAGCAGTTCTTC
clone_size: NA; v_call: TRBV7-3; j_call: TRBJ1-1; d_call: NA; cdr3_aa: CASSPNPGDTEAFF; cdr3_nt: TGTGCCAGCAGCCCAAACCCGGGGGACACTGAAGCTTTCTTT
clone_size: NA; v_call: TRBV30; j_call: TRBJ2-2; d_call: NA; cdr3_aa: CAWIRTENTGELFF; cdr3_nt: TGTGCCTGGATCCGGACAGAGAACACCGGGGAGCTGTTTTTT